The sequence of this TCR beta chain was determined in a study of T cells after yellow fever vaccination. Study-level findings and limits: The bulk population could contribute abundant contaminating clonotypes to FACS-sorted repertoires.

CDR1 is SGHVS, CDR2 FNYEAQ, per germline. The V gene lost 4 bases and the J gene lost 2 bases, with 15 bases spanning the gap. The CDR3 is 16 residues long. This clonotype came up a few times. TCRdb analysed the 5' RACE reads with MiXCR anew, one entry per CDR3 protein. Found here are roughly 85,000 distinct CDR3 sequences, 10% to 15% of them singletons; the top ten hold around 23%. This receptor was identified in a man between 18 and 29 years old who received the YFV17D yellow fever vaccine. The genes are TRBV7-6 and TRBJ1-5; D unclear. Sequencing was performed on CD8+ T cells not binding an NS4B(214-222) dextramer, sorted from PBMCs, taken approximately 22 days after the first yellow fever vaccination. CDR3 sequence: CASSSGFGSGNQPQHF. The CDR3 nucleotides are TGTGCCAGCAGCTCCGGTTTTGGGAGTGGCAATCAGCCCCAGCATTTT. The whole variable domain, remainder taken from reference TRBV7-6 and TRBJ1-5, is GAGVSQSPRYKVTKRGQDVALRCDPISGHVSLYWYRQALGQGPEFLTYFNYEAQQDKSGLPNDRFSAERPEGSISTLTIQRTEQRDSAMYRCASSSGFGSGNQPQHFGDGTRLSIL.